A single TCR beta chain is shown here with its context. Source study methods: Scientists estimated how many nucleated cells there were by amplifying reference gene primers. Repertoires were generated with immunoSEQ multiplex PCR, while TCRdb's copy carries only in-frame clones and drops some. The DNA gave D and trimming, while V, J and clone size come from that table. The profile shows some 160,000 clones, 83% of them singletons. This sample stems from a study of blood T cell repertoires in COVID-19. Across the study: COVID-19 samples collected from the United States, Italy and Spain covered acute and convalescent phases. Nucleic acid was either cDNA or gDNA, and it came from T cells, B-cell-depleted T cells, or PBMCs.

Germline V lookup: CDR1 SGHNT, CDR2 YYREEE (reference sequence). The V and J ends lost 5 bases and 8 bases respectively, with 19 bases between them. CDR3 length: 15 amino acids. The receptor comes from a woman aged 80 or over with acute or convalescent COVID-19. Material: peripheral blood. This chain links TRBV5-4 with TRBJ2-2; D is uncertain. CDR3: CASSREAPELGELFF. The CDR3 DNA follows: TGTGCCAGCAGTCGAGAGGCACCTGAACTGGGGGAGCTGTTTTTT.